These 10 T cell receptor beta chains were all obtained from the same sample, sequenced in a study of beta chain features in type 1 diabetes. Notes on the study in general: Moderately but significantly shorter TCRB CDR3s were found in Type 1 diabetes patients in all four CD4+ subsets.

The entirety of the isolated RNA underwent reverse transcription, so expressed TCRB transcripts were sequenced. The protocol was immunoSEQ multiplex PCR, while the TCRdb copy is restricted to in-frame clones and leaves out a portion. Among a few hundred thousand clones listed, over 9% were seen once. These receptors have no identified antigens. The sequenced sample was central memory CD4+ T cells from blood. The source of these receptors is a man aged 25-45 years with type 1 diabetes.

A few counts support this clone. The chain combines TRBV6-6 with TRBJ1-2; a possible D gene is TRBD1 (6 bases). V was trimmed by 6 bases and J by 1 base, leaving 12 bases between them. The CDR3 has 14 residues. Germline assignment: CDR1 MNHNY and CDR2 SVGAGI (reference sequence). The CDR3 spells CASRRQASNYGYTF. CDR3 sequence (DNA): TGTGCCAGCAGGCGACAGGCCAGTAACTATGGCTACACCTTC.

The rearrangement uses TRBV7-2 and TRBJ1-4; tentatively, D is TRBD1 (5 bases). Germline V gene lookup returns CDR1 SGHTA and CDR2 FQGNSA. The CDR3 is made up of 15 amino acids. V lost 5 bases to trimming and J lost 7 bases, with 17 bases between them. In DNA form, the CDR3 reads TGTGCCAGCAGCCGCGGACAAGGAGGTGGTGAAAAACTGTTTTTT. Protein product: CASSRGQGGGEKLFF.

The CDR3: CASSLLAGVYGANVLTF. DNA of the CDR3: TGTGCCAGCAGTTTACTAGCGGGAGTTTATGGGGCCAACGTCCTGACTTTC. The J gene is TRBJ2-6, the V gene TRBV27, with 10 positions matching TRBD2. Per the germline V gene, CDR1 is MNHEY and CDR2 is SMNVEV (reference sequence). This CDR3 is 17 amino acids long. Trimming cost V 2 bases and J 3 bases; bases outside gene matches: 4.

Points on this clone: The junction shows a germline mismatch at one end, possibly a read error. J is TRBJ1-2 and V is TRBV6-1, with TRBD1 matching 7 bases. Germline V lookup: CDR1 MNHNS, CDR2 SASEGT. The length of the CDR3 is 10 residues. CDR3 DNA: TGTGCCAGCAGCGCAAACAGGGGCAACTTC. Protein product: CASSANRGNF.

This sequence joins TRBV7-2 and TRBJ2-5; 7 bases map to TRBD2. Trimming removed 5 bases from V and 2 bases from J; junction bases left unmatched: 8. The CDR3 consists of 15 residues. CDR1 is SGHTA and CDR2 is FQGNSA in the germline V gene. The DNA of the CDR3 is TGTGCCAGCAGCCGGGCTAGCGGAAAGCAAGAGACCCAGTACTTC. It yields the protein CASSRASGKQETQYF.

In its sample, this clone was seen a few times. This sequence joins TRBV5-1 and TRBJ1-1; 7 bases agree with TRBD1. Germline CDR1 is SGHRS and CDR2 is YFSETQ. The CDR3 is 13 residues long. The ends lost 5 bases at V and 3 bases at J; junction bases unmatched: 4. CDR3 in amino acids: CASSYDRDTEAFF. The CDR3 region has the DNA TGCGCCAGCAGTTATGACAGGGACACTGAAGCTTTCTTT.

V gene TRBV10-2 combines with J gene TRBJ1-5; a possible D gene is TRBD1 (5 bases). The ends were cut back, 5 bases at V and 2 bases at J, with 13 bases in the middle. Germline-derived CDR1 and CDR2 are WSHSY and SAAADI. This CDR3 is built from 15 residues. CDR3 in DNA: TGCGCCAGCAGTCCGAGCTCGGGGGGCAATCAGCCCCAGCATTTT. Its protein product is CASSPSSGGNQPQHF.

The V call is TRBV29-1, the J call TRBJ1-1; D perhaps matches TRBD1 (5 bases). V was shortened by 4 bases and J by 3 bases, with 9 bases between the two germline ends. Per the germline V gene, CDR1 is SQVTM and CDR2 is ANQGSEA. This CDR3 is built from 12 residues. The CDR3 bases are TGCAGCGTTGCGGGGGGGGACACTGAAGCTTTCTTT. Protein sequence: CSVAGGDTEAFF.

This clone was detected only a few times. The V and J genes are TRBV28 and TRBJ1-1; the D is unclear. The germline gives CDR1 MDHEN, CDR2 SYDVKM. V lost 5 bases to trimming and J lost 3 bases, with 7 bases between them. This CDR3 contains 12 residues. CDR3 nucleotides: TGTGCCAGCAGTCTAGAGTACACTGAAGCTTTCTTT. This gives the protein CASSLEYTEAFF.

The V and J genes are TRBV5-4 and TRBJ1-3, with a possible D match to TRBD1 (6 bases). CDR1 is SGHNT, CDR2 YYREEE, per germline (reference sequence). There are 16 residues in the CDR3. V lost 0 bases and J lost 2, with 12 bases in between. The DNA for the CDR3 is TGTGCCAGCAGCTTGGCGGGGGCAATCCCTGGAAACACCATATATTTT. Translating gives CASSLAGAIPGNTIYF. Full variable domain (remainder filled in from reference TRBV5-4 and TRBJ1-3): ETGVTQSPTHLIKTRGQQVTLRCSSQSGHNTVSWYQQALGQGPQFIFQYYREEENGRGNFPPRFSGLQFPNYSSELNVNALELDDSALYLCASSLAGAIPGNTIYFGEGSWLTVV.